Sequencing of this TCR beta chain was carried out in a study of cytomegalovirus exposure and HLA in healthy donors (dated by TCRdb to about 2017). Study-wide context: An earlier analysis of some 500 of the donors reported about 250 Gb of sequence data and approximately 110 million unique TCR beta sequences from about 200 million T cells. An early release covering 500 to 750 HLA-typed donors comprised about 300 gigabases of sequencing data and tens of millions of unique TCR sequences. Among the roughly 400 genotyped donors, around 81% belonged to the genetic ancestry cluster associated with self-reported Caucasian donors. The study aimed to test whether cataloging public T cell receptors could reveal signatures of past pathogen exposure. The study profiled the T cell repertoires of approximately 700 subjects by immunosequencing and related them to cytomegalovirus serostatus. A separate validation cohort of roughly 130 different subjects was used in addition to the approximately 610-subject first cohort. To predict cytomegalovirus infection status, the study brought together high-throughput TCR immunosequencing, statistical association of individual TCRs with disease status, and machine learning. To study patterns of TCR occurrence, a later analysis re-analyzed previously published TCR beta repertoires from just over 650 donors and added high-resolution HLA genotyping. In the later analysis, no new phenotypic data were used to find candidate immune exposures; instead, reliance was placed on TCR beta sequences and their occurrence across donors. To decide whether each TCR beta V gene segment behaved as functional or pseudogenic, an earlier analysis of some 570 of the donors relied on high-throughput TCR beta sequencing. Donor age, sex, ethnicity and CMV serostatus were collected together with the repertoire data. Genome-wide SNP genotypes for about three fifths of the roughly 700 donors were used in a later genetic analysis, which treated that subset as a discovery cohort. Every repertoire in the discovery cohort had been generated on one and the same sequencing platform. HLA typing included class I and class II loci at four-digit resolution. The number of donors typed differed by locus, with about 629-640 for A, B, C, DRB1 and DQB1, 522 for DQA1, about 610 for DPA1, and around 430 for DPB1. Four or five DR-DQ haplotypes were handled as single units for association and clustering because linkage in the cohort was strong. On average, around 240,000 unique TCR beta nucleotide sequences were sequenced per donor among 398 genotyped donors of the cohort, with about 17% of those sequences being non-productive. Summary of the overall study and its limitations: Compared with equally common non-associated chains, HLA-associated TCR beta chains in a later analysis were more clonally expanded and had lower generation probabilities. The study gave a list of roughly 150 TCR beta chains associated with cytomegalovirus. Over 15 rarely observed V segments, including chromosome 9 orphons, were excluded from the earlier analysis of some 590 of the donors because counts were too low. Immune exposure information for the cohort was limited to CMV serostatus. A later analysis found that TCR association rates varied across HLA loci, with DRB1 alleles showing the most associated TCRs and HLA-C alleles the fewest. According to the authors, the approach could potentially be generalized to other disease states and immunological phenotypes. In an earlier analysis of about 540 of the donors, most TCR beta V segments were observed in productive rearrangements about 90% or about 30% of the time, broadly matching IMGT annotations. A further reported finding was that TCR beta sequences accurately predicted the HLA-A and HLA-B alleles for most subjects in the first cohort. Most TCR sequences were observed very rarely across donors, whereas some public TCRs were present in many individuals. Assigning TCR associations to individual alleles was difficult when HLA alleles, especially DR and DQ, strongly co-occurred. The classifier was reported to diagnose cytomegalovirus status with high specificity and sensitivity in both the original cohort and the validation cohort. In this cohort, only TCR beta chains were sequenced, and detectable features were limited by the absence of alpha or paired-chain data. Because HLA typing was missing for some donors at each locus, association tests included only the typed subset. The sequencing pipeline was judged likely to have produced a cluster of highly shared sequence variants as a technical artifact. In vitro tests confirmed that three of the cytomegalovirus-associated TCR beta chains recognize cytomegalovirus antigens. V-gene and J-gene trimming of TCR beta chains was associated with a missense DCLRE1C variant in a later genetic analysis, and the association was replicated in an independent cohort. According to a later analysis, most CMV-associated TCR beta chains appeared to be HLA-restricted, and the HLA associations seemed to be driven largely by CMV exposure. A later analysis reported that several top co-occurrence clusters appeared linked to parvovirus B19, influenza, CMV and Epstein-Barr virus. Correlated functional status among segregating V segments might reflect linkage disequilibrium, but an unknown experimental factor could not be ruled out. In a later genetic analysis, fewer N-insertions in productive TCRs were reported among donors in an Asian-associated ancestry cluster than the 666-donor mean. Presence/absence analyses assumed roughly uniform sequencing depth across donors, an assumption that may not hold. A later analysis associated some 17,000 TCR beta sequences with specific HLA alleles at a false discovery rate of 0.05.

Libraries were made using the immunoSEQ multiplex PCR assay. A mixture of 60 forward primers for TCR Vbeta segments and 13 reverse primers for TCR Jbeta segments was used in the multiplex PCR. Amplification of the CDR3 region of rearranged TCR beta genes was performed with a multiplex PCR assay on genomic DNA. On the Illumina HiSeq System, the amplified TCR beta libraries were sequenced as 87-base-pair reads. Under the source paper's analysis protocol: In a later analysis, about 80 million unique TCR beta chains were counted across the roughly 610 repertoires, and roughly 11 million of these chains were shared by at least two donors. Raw reads were error-corrected and collapsed into unique sequences with a nearest-neighbor algorithm that merged closely related sequences to remove PCR and sequencing errors. To assign V, D and J gene segments, CDR3 sequences were aligned to IMGT reference sequences. For a sequence to be retained, a match of at least six nucleotides to both a V gene segment and a J gene segment was required. Rearrangements were classified as productive when the CDR3 lacked stop codons and remained in frame with V and J, and all other rearrangements were classified as non-productive. Following IMGT convention, CDR3 was defined as the stretch from the second conserved V-encoded cysteine to the conserved J-encoded phenylalanine. Sequences without an unambiguous match to a single V gene segment were excluded from the earlier analysis of about 600 of the donors. In an earlier analysis of 587 of the donors, a V segment was called functional when productive rearrangements were above 56.7%, and segregating when the standard deviation between donors exceeded 5%. A statistical classification framework was built to diagnose cytomegalovirus status from the catalog of TCR beta chain sequences. V and J gene assignment, in a later analysis, came from comparing TCR nucleotide sequences with IMGT/GENE-DB human TR gene sequences. A later analysis assigned CDR3 sequences and most-parsimonious VDJ recombination scenarios with the TCRdist pipeline. In a later analysis, each TCR beta chain was defined by its CDR3 amino acid sequence together with its V-gene family, and reads lacking a unique V-gene family were excluded. In a later analysis, several hundred highly shared, low-generation-probability nucleotide sequences were removed to address suspected cross-contamination and a sequencing artifact. In a later analysis, a clonal expansion index was calculated for each public chain from normalized within-repertoire ranks of inferred template counts. A later analysis computed generation probabilities with a VDJ recombination model fitted to out-of-frame rearrangements, and checked the results against IGoR. A later analysis scored TCR-TCR, TCR-HLA and TCR-CMV co-occurrence with hypergeometric tests, applying a repertoire-size bias correction to TCR pairs. False discovery rates were estimated in a later analysis by permuting HLA or CMV assignments 20 times. In a later analysis, co-occurring TCRs were grouped with DBSCAN, and TCRdist sequence similarity was added when clustering was performed within HLA-allele-positive subsets. Co-occurrence clustering excluded repertoires with fewer than 30,000 or more than 120,000 public chains, plus five with anomalous nucleotide sharing. Held by TCRdb, this immuneACCESS table contains in-frame sequences only and omits some clones. Under half of the omission traces to an unresolved V gene where checked; the cause of the rest is unknown. V and J calls and clone size follow that table, whereas D and trimming were derived from the DNA. This sample comprises roughly 200,000 clones, approximately 80% of them detected only once. Of the sample, about 3.4% is held by the ten largest clones.

As concerns this clone: Its antigen is not yet known. Base qualities are missing; no much larger clone stands one base away.

In total, approximately 690 healthy bone marrow donors made up the cohort. Cohort members were all nominally healthy when sampled, although unrecorded immune exposures were likely present. The donor tested CMV seropositive and was one of the 289 seropositive cohort members. Each donor provided a peripheral blood sample, and peripheral blood mononuclear cells were used for TCR beta sequencing. Genomic DNA was extracted from the blood cell samples with the Qiagen DNeasy Blood Extraction Kit. This TCR came from a middle-aged man in good health and CMV-seropositive. Sequences were obtained from PBMCs.

The CDR3 in this case is CASSLQGASNQPQHF. The bases read TGTGCCAGCAGCTTACAGGGGGCTAGCAATCAGCCCCAGCATTTT. The V gene is TRBV7-8 and the J gene is TRBJ1-5, and TRBD1 aligns with 8 junction nucleotides. V trim: 2 bases; J trim: 0 bases; unmatched bases: 0. The CDR3 contains 15 residues, cysteine and phenylalanine counted. Kept here is only the CDR3 DNA, which spans 45 bases and is read in frame from base 1. The germline V gene yields SGHVS for CDR1 and FQNEAQ for CDR2.